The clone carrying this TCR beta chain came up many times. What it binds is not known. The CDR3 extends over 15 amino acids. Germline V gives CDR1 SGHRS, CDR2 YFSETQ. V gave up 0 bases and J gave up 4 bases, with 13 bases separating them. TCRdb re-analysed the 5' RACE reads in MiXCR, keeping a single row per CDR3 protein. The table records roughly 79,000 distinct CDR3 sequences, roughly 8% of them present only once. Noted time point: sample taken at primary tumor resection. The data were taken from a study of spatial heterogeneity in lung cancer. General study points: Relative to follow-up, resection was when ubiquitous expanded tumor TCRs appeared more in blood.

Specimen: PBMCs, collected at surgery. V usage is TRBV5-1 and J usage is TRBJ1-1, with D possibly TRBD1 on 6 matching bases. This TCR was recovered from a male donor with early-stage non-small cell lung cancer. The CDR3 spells CASSLVQGLGTEAFF. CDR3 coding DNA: TGCGCCAGCAGCTTGGTGCAGGGGCTGGGCACTGAAGCTTTCTTT.